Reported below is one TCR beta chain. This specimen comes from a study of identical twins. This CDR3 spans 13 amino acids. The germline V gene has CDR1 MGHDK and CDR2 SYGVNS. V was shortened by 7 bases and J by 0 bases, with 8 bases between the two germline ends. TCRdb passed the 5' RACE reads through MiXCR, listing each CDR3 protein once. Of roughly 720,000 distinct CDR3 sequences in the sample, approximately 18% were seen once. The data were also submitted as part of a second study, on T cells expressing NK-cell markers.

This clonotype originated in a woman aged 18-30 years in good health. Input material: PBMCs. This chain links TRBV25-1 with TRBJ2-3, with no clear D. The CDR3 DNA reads TGTGCCAGCAAGTTTTCCAGCACAGATACGCAGTATTTT. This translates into CASKFSSTDTQYF. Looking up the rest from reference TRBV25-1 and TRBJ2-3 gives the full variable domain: EADIYQTPRYLVIGTGKKITLECSQTMGHDKMYWYQQDPGMELHLIHYSYGVNSTEKGDLSSESTVSRIRTEHFPLTLESARPSHTSQYLCASKFSSTDTQYFGPGTRLTVL.